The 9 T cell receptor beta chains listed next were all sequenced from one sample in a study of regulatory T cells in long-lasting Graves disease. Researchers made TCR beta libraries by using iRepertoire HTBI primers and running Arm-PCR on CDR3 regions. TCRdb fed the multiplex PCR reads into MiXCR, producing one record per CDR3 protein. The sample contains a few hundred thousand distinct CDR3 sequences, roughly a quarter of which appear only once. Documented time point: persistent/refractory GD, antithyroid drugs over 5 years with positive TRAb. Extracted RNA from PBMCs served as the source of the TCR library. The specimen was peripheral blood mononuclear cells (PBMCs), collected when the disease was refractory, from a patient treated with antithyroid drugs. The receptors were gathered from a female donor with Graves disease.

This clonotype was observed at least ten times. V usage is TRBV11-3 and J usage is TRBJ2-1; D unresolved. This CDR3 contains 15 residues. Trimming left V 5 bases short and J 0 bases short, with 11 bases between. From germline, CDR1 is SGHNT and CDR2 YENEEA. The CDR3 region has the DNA TGTGCCAGCAGCCCTGGGTTGGCCTCCTACAATGAGCAGTTCTTC. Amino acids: CASSPGLASYNEQFF.

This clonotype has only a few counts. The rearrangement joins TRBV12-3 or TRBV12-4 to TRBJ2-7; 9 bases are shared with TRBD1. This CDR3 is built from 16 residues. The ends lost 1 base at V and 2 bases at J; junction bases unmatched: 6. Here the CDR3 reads CASSLDGTGLAYEQYF. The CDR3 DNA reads TGTGCCAGCAGTTTAGACGGGACAGGGTTGGCCTACGAGCAGTACTTC.

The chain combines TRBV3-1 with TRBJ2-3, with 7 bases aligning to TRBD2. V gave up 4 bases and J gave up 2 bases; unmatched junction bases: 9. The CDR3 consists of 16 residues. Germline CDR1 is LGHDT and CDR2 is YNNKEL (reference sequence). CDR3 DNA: TGTGCCAGCAGCCCCTCCGGGAGGCCCCCCACAGATACGCAGTATTTT. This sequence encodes CASSPSGRPPTDTQYF.

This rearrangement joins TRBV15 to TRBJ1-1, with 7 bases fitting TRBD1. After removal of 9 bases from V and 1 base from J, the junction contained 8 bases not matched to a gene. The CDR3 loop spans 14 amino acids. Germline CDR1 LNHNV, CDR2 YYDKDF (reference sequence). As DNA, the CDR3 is TGTGCCACTACCATCAGGGGGGCGAACACTGAAGCTTTCTTT. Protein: CATTIRGANTEAFF.

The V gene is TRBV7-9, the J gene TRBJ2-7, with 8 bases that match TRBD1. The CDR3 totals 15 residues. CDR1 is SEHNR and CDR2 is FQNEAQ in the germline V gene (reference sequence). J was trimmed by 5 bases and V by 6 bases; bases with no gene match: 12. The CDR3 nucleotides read TGTGCCAGCAGAGTATCCGGGACAGGTGAGCACGAGCAGTACTTC. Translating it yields CASRVSGTGEHEQYF.

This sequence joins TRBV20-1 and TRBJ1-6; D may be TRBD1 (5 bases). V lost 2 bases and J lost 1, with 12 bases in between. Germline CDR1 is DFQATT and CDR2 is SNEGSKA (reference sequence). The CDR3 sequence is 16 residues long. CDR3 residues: CSARRRDGSYNSPLHF. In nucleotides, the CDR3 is TGCAGTGCTAGACGCAGGGACGGTTCCTATAATTCACCCCTCCACTTT.

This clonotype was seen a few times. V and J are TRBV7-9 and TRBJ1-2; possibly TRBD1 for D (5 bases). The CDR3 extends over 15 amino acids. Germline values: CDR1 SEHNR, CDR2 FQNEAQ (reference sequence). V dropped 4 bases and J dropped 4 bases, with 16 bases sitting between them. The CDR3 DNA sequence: TGTGCCAGCAGCTCCATCCAGGGCCTCGGCTATGGCTACACCTTC. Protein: CASSSIQGLGYGYTF.

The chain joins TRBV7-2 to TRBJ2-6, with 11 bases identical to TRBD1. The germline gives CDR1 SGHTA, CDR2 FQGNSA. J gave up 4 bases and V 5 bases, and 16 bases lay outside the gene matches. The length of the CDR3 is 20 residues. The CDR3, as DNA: TGTGCCAGCAGCCCCCCCTGGGACAGGGGGGTCGGAGGGGGGGCCAACGTCCTGACTTTC. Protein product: CASSPPWDRGVGGGANVLTF.

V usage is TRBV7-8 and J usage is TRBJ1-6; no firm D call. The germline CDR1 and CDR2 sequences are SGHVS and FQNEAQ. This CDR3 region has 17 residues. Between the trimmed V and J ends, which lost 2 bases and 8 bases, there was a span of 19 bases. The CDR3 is CASSLIFHGGSDSPLHF. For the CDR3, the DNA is TGTGCCAGCAGCTTAATCTTCCACGGCGGGTCGGATTCACCCCTCCACTTT.